This T cell receptor (beta chain) was sequenced during a study of blood T cell repertoires in COVID-19. Overall study: T cells, B-cell-depleted T cells, or PBMCs supplied cDNA or gDNA.

Clones were sequenced by immunoSEQ multiplex PCR, and TCRdb holds only the in-frame ones, with some missing. The repertoire has 250,000 to 350,000 clones, about nine tenths of them found once; the top ten carry less than 3.5%. This receptor was taken from a woman in her forties or fifties who had been exposed to COVID-19. Sequencing input: PBMCs or T cells enriched from blood (not recorded which).

The CDR3 reads CASSPAPGSSYEQYF. The CDR3, as DNA: TGTGCCAGCTCCCCTGCCCCGGGGAGCTCCTACGAGCAGTACTTC. The chain uses TRBV18 and TRBJ2-7, with TRBD2 as a possible D gene (5 bases). This CDR3 spans 15 amino acids. Trimming took 6 bases from V and 0 from J, leaving 15 bases between them. From germline, CDR1 is KGHSH and CDR2 LQKENI. Full variable domain (rest looked up from reference TRBV18 and TRBJ2-7): NAGVMQNPRHLVRRRGQEARLRCSPMKGHSHVYWYRQLPEEGLKFMVYLQKENIIDESGMPKERFSAEFPKEGPSILRIQQVVRGDSAAYFCASSPAPGSSYEQYFGPGTRLTVT.